A single sample is the source of the 8 T cell receptor beta chains below, sequenced in a study of cytomegalovirus exposure and HLA in healthy donors. PCR involved 60 Vbeta and 13 Jbeta primers. Assay: immunoSEQ multiplex PCR; the TCRdb copy retains only in-frame clones and omits some. The sample lists 150,000 or so clones, approximately 80% seen once, with about 12% in the top ten. Sequencing was carried out using PBMCs. The receptors were sampled from a middle-aged man in good health and CMV-seropositive.

V usage is TRBV6-1 and J usage is TRBJ1-2; 9 nucleotides match TRBD1. There are 16 residues in the CDR3. Germline-derived CDR1 and CDR2 are MNHNS and SASEGT. Germline trimming cut 4 bases from V and 3 bases from J; bases unmatched to any gene: 9. The CDR3 region is CASSGRGQGKDYGYTF. The CDR3 DNA reads TGTGCCAGCAGTGGTCGTGGACAGGGGAAGGACTATGGCTACACCTTC.

The chain links TRBV19 to TRBJ2-2; TRBD1 is a possible D gene (6 bases). The CDR3 loop spans 12 amino acids. Between the trimmed V and J ends, which lost 10 bases and 6 bases, there was a span of 12 bases. Looked up from germline, CDR1 is LNHDA and CDR2 is SQIVND (reference sequence). Written as DNA, the CDR3 is TGTGCCACTCAACAGGGTTCCGGGGAGCTGTTTTTT. Its protein is CATQQGSGELFF.

The V gene is TRBV4-2, the J gene TRBJ1-5; D remains ambiguous. Deletions cut 0 bases from V and 7 bases from J, with 16 bases between. There are 16 residues in the CDR3. CDR1 is LGHNA and CDR2 is YNFKEQ in the germline V gene. CDR3: CASSQDPPRAGQPQHF. CDR3 DNA: TGTGCCAGCAGCCAAGATCCCCCCCGTGCAGGCCAGCCCCAGCATTTT.

This clone occurred a few times. CDR3 residues: CASSTRTKDRGYEQYF. CDR3 DNA sequence: TGTGCCAGCAGCACACGAACAAAGGACAGGGGCTACGAGCAGTACTTC. The gene calls are TRBV7-7 and TRBJ2-7; 9 bases agree with TRBD1. Losses at the gene ends were 5 bases for V and 3 bases for J; bases not matched to a gene: 11. From germline, CDR1 is SSHAT and CDR2 FNYEAQ (reference sequence). The CDR3 runs to 16 residues.

Details on this clone: A read error may account for a junction end that differs from germline. The V and J genes are TRBV6-1 and TRBJ2-1; no reliable D call. Germline-derived CDR1 and CDR2 are MNHNS and SASEGT. The CDR3 contains 13 residues. The CDR3 is CACQRSSYNERFF. The CDR3 DNA follows: TGTGCCTGCCAAAGAAGCTCCTACAATGAGCGGTTCTTC.

This clone was recorded a few times. The rearrangement links TRBV4-1 to TRBJ2-1; 13 positions agree with TRBD2. Germline V gene data show CDR1 as MGHRA and CDR2 as YSYEKL. The ends lost 0 bases at V and 0 bases at J; junction bases unmatched: 2. CDR3 length: 18 amino acids. The DNA for the CDR3 is TGCGCCAGCAGCCAAGAAGGACTAGCGGGAGCCTCCTACAATGAGCAGTTCTTC. This translates into CASSQEGLAGASYNEQFF.

This rearrangement joins TRBV10-1 to TRBJ2-7; tentative D call: TRBD1 (6 bases). Germline CDR1 WNHNN, CDR2 SYGVQD (reference sequence). V was trimmed by 4 bases and J by 6 bases, leaving 13 bases between them. CDR3 length equals 13 residues. CDR3 residues: CASSAKTGGEQYF. For the CDR3, the DNA is TGCGCCAGCAGTGCGAAGACAGGTGGCGAGCAGTACTTC.

V gene TRBV11-2 combines with J gene TRBJ1-5; D is perhaps TRBD1 (5 bases). The CDR3 has 14 residues. Trimming left V 0 bases short and J 3 bases short, with 6 bases between. The germline V gene has CDR1 SGHAT and CDR2 FQNNGV. The CDR3, as DNA: TGTGCCAGCAGCTTAGACAGGGTCAATCAGCCCCAGCATTTT. Translating it yields CASSLDRVNQPQHF.